The clone carrying this TCR beta chain was seen ten or more times. What it recognizes is unknown. This sample is drawn from a study of post-analysis software for immune sequencing data. Study-wide results and caveats: About five TRBV segments appeared more often in patients than in controls, and TRBV5-6, TRBV5-1 and TRBV20-1 were among these.

The authors incorporated unique molecular identifiers into the TCR beta cDNA libraries. Using its own MiXCR run on the PCR reads, TCRdb lists one record per CDR3 protein. The sample has about 160,000 distinct CDR3 sequences; around 36% are singletons. CDR3 length: 15 amino acids. V lost 5 bases and J lost 2; bases outside the gene matches: 8. The germline V gene encodes CDR1 DFQATT and CDR2 SNEGSKA (reference sequence). The chain links TRBV20-1 to TRBJ2-3, with 9 bases lining up with TRBD2. This clonotype was obtained from a girl aged 5-17 years with multiple sclerosis. This specimen consisted of blood, obtained after autologous hematopoietic stem cell transplantation. The CDR3 loop is CSAYELAGLTDTQYF. CDR3 in DNA: TGCAGTGCTTACGAACTAGCGGGCCTCACAGATACGCAGTATTTT.